This passage covers 13 T cell receptor beta chains from one sample sequenced in a study of T cell responses to AZD1222 COVID-19 vaccine. Profiled with immunoSEQ multiplex PCR; TCRdb holds only in-frame clones, not every one. The sample consists of about 130,000 clones, 88% of them appearing once. The specimen comprised peripheral blood, sampled on day 0 of AZD1222 vaccination. Receptors originate from an adult in good health.

J is TRBJ2-4 and V is TRBV18; no reliable D call. Germline values: CDR1 KGHSH, CDR2 LQKENI. There are 13 residues in the CDR3. V was pared by 6 bases and J by 3 bases, with 9 bases between. The CDR3 region has the DNA TGTGCCAGCTCCCCGGCCAACAAAAACATTCAGTACTTC. Residues: CASSPANKNIQYF.

The chain has TRBV2 and TRBJ1-2; 7 positions agree with TRBD1. Trimming removed 2 bases from V and 6 bases from J; junction bases left unmatched: 6. Germline lookup yields CDR1 SNHLY and CDR2 FYNNEI. CDR3 length: 14 amino acids. In nucleotides, the CDR3 is TGTGCCAGCAGTGAATCCCTGACAGGGAATGGCTACACCTTC. Translated, it gives CASSESLTGNGYTF.

The gene calls are TRBV6-5 and TRBJ2-7, with a possible D match to TRBD1 (6 bases). Germline-derived CDR1 and CDR2 are MNHEY and SVGAGI. This CDR3 spans 12 amino acids. Between the trimmed V and J ends, which lost 6 bases and 3 bases, there was a span of 9 bases. The CDR3 reads CASRKDSYEQYF. The CDR3 region has the DNA TGTGCCAGCAGGAAGGACAGCTACGAGCAGTACTTC.

The chain carries TRBV18 and TRBJ2-7; D gene unclear. The length of the CDR3 is 15 residues. The V gene's germline CDR1 is KGHSH and CDR2 LQKENI. V was pared by 5 bases and J by 2 bases, with 16 bases between. The CDR3 here is CASSAASRETYEQYF. The DNA for the CDR3 is TGTGCCAGCTCAGCCGCGAGCCGAGAAACCTACGAGCAGTACTTC.

The V call is TRBV11-2, the J call TRBJ1-1; 7 bases line up with TRBD1. After removal of 5 bases from V and 11 bases from J, the junction contained 5 bases not matched to a gene. Germline CDR1 is SGHAT and CDR2 is FQNNGV. This CDR3 is built from 11 residues. The CDR3 protein is CASSRDRVAFF. The CDR3 DNA sequence: TGTGCCAGCAGCCGCGACAGGGTGGCTTTCTTT. Full variable domain (rest looked up from reference TRBV11-2 and TRBJ1-1): EAGVAQSPRYKIIEKRQSVAFWCNPISGHATLYWYQQILGQGPKLLIQFQNNGVVDDSQLPKDRFSAERLKGVDSTLKIQPAKLEDSAVYLCASSRDRVAFFGQGTRLTVV.

The chain recombines TRBV23-1 with TRBJ1-1, with 9 bases matching TRBD1. TRBV23-1 is an open reading frame, and its role is uncertain. There are 24 residues in the CDR3. V trimming: 0 bases; J trimming: 4 bases; junction bases outside the gene matches: 30. The CDR3 loop is CASSQSGPGGNIKGTGKKGTEAFF. The DNA of the CDR3 is TGCGCCAGCAGTCAATCCGGTCCAGGGGGAAATATCAAGGGGACAGGGAAGAAAGGCACTGAAGCTTTCTTT.

The rearrangement links TRBV11-2 to TRBJ1-2, with D unresolved. Trimming stripped 4 bases from V and 3 bases from J, with 15 bases between. CDR3 length: 15 amino acids. Per germline, CDR1 SGHAT and CDR2 FQNNGV. CDR3 nucleotides: TGTGCCAGCAGCTCCCTGGGCAGAGGCGACTATGGCTACACCTTC. It is translated as CASSSLGRGDYGYTF. Full variable domain (rest looked up from reference TRBV11-2 and TRBJ1-2): EAGVAQSPRYKIIEKRQSVAFWCNPISGHATLYWYQQILGQGPKLLIQFQNNGVVDDSQLPKDRFSAERLKGVDSTLKIQPAKLEDSAVYLCASSSLGRGDYGYTFGSGTRLTVV.

This sequence joins TRBV10-2 and TRBJ1-6; D uncertain. Germline CDR1 reads WSHSY; CDR2 reads SAAADI. CDR3 length: 12 amino acids. The ends were cut back, 7 bases at V and 8 bases at J, with 9 bases in the middle. CDR3 protein: CASTRFDSPLHF. In DNA form, the CDR3 reads TGCGCCAGCACCCGATTTGATTCACCCCTCCACTTT.

This rearrangement joins TRBV20-1 to TRBJ2-5; 8 bases match TRBD1. J lost 0 bases, V lost 3 bases, and 9 bases had no gene match. Germline CDR1 and CDR2: DFQATT and SNEGSKA (reference sequence). There are 16 residues in the CDR3. CDR3 sequence (DNA): TGCAGTGCTAGTCGGCTGCAGGGGGCTAACCAAGAGACCCAGTACTTC. This sequence encodes CSASRLQGANQETQYF.

This sequence joins TRBV6-6 and TRBJ2-7; TRBD1 matches at 10 bases. Germline-derived CDR1 and CDR2 are MNHNY and SVGAGI (reference sequence). Trimming cost V 2 bases and J 0 bases; bases outside gene matches: 4. This CDR3 spans 16 amino acids. The DNA for the CDR3 is TGTGCCAGCAGTTACCCCCGGACAGGGGGCTCCTACGAGCAGTACTTC. It codes for CASSYPRTGGSYEQYF.

This chain uses TRBV5-5 with TRBJ1-1, with a weak D call TRBD1 (6 bases). Trimming stripped 1 base from V and 0 bases from J, with 13 bases between. Germline V gives CDR1 SGHKS, CDR2 YYEKEE (reference sequence). The CDR3 consists of 16 residues. As DNA, the CDR3 is TGTGCCAGCAGCTTGTCGGTTGGACAGCTGAACACTGAAGCTTTCTTT. Translated, it gives CASSLSVGQLNTEAFF. Together with reference TRBV5-5 and TRBJ1-1, the CDR3 gives the full variable domain: DAGVTQSPTHLIKTRGQQVTLRCSPISGHKSVSWYQQVLGQGPQFIFQYYEKEERGRGNFPDRFSARQFPNYSSELNVNALLLGDSALYLCASSLSVGQLNTEAFFGQGTRLTVV.

A remark on this clone: The sample contains more than one DNA sequence encoding this CDR3. This chain connects TRBV12-5 to TRBJ2-7; no reliable D call. Germline lookup yields CDR1 LGHNT and CDR2 FRNRAP. V dropped 1 base and J dropped 4 bases, with 5 bases sitting between them. This CDR3 contains 12 residues. The CDR3 loop reads CASGLDRYEQYF. The CDR3 coding sequence is TGTGCTAGTGGTTTGGACCGATACGAGCAGTACTTC.

Points on this clone: This specimen includes other DNA sequences encoding the same CDR3. The chain joins TRBV13 to TRBJ2-1; 7 nucleotides match TRBD2. Germline V gives CDR1 PRHDT, CDR2 FYEKMQ (reference sequence). The CDR3 is 12 residues long. Trimming removed 5 bases from V and 9 bases from J; junction bases left unmatched: 4. The CDR3 sequence is CASSPREGEQFF. The CDR3 DNA reads as TGTGCCAGCAGCCCGAGGGAGGGTGAGCAGTTCTTC.